This T cell receptor beta chain appears in the sequencing data of a study of spatial heterogeneity in lung cancer. Time point in this sample: blood at routine non-recurrence follow-up after resection. Each CDR3 protein is one row after TCRdb ran MiXCR on the 5' RACE reads. The table includes 85,000 to 100,000 distinct CDR3 sequences, 19% detected once. The CDR3 is 18 residues long. The V gene end was trimmed by 2 bases and the J gene end by 2 bases; junction bases not matched to a gene: 14. Germline assignment: CDR1 SGDLS and CDR2 YYNGEE. This chain connects TRBV9 to TRBJ2-3, with TRBD2 matching 7 bases. This TCR was recovered from a male donor with early-stage non-small cell lung cancer. The sequences come from PBMCs, collected at follow-up. DNA of the CDR3: TGTGCCAGCAGCGTTCCTGCTGCTGGGGGGGAAACCACAGATACGCAGTATTTT. Protein sequence: CASSVPAAGGETTDTQYF.